The clone carrying this TCR beta chain was counted a few times. Its antigen remains unknown. The data are from a study of T cell repertoires in cytomegalovirus infection. Study as a whole: CMV infection together with matching HLA type was indicated by public TCR beta signatures. Study outcomes and limitations: HLA-C-restricted CMV clonotypes gave the most frequent clonotype in two of eight donors. Carriers of CMV plus the relevant HLA were identified by cumulative public TCR beta family frequency.

TCRdb re-called the reads through MiXCR, storing one row per CDR3 protein. The profile shows about 300,000 distinct CDR3 sequences, around 25% of them singletons. This CDR3 comprises 16 residues. CDR1 SGHNT and CDR2 YENEEA come from the germline V gene. The ends were cut back, 3 bases at V and 4 bases at J, with 16 bases in the middle. This chain connects TRBV11-3 to TRBJ1-5; D unresolved. The source of this sequence is a human donor in good health (CMV status not recorded). Some clones in this sample may be carry-over from other donors' samples. The sample was PBMCs. CDR3 loop: CASSFRGVTQNQPQHF. The CDR3 nucleotides are TGTGCCAGCAGCTTCCGCGGGGTGACCCAAAATCAGCCCCAGCATTTT.